This T cell receptor (beta chain) came from a study of somatic mutations in cytotoxic T cells in rheumatoid arthritis. Points from the study as a whole: Antigenic targets recognized by the expanded CD8+ clones remained undetermined. CD8+ clonality rose with age in rheumatoid arthritis patients, unlike in healthy controls.

Between the trimmed V and J ends, which lost 5 bases and 9 bases, there was a span of 20 bases. Germline assignment: CDR1 SGHTA and CDR2 FQGNSA. The CDR3 has 16 residues. Remarks on this clone: Its specificity is unknown.

In the original processing: Among patient CD8+ clones larger than 1%, matches to published virus-specific TCRB sequences were rare. The data were produced by immunoSEQ multiplex PCR, yet TCRdb's version contains in-frame clones alone and is incomplete. The DNA gave D and trimming, while V, J and clone size come from that table. The data show about 7,100 clones, around 80% seen once. This TCR came from an adult with rheumatoid arthritis. The sequenced sample consisted of CD8+ T cells sorted from blood. V and J are TRBV7-2 and TRBJ1-6; TRBD1 is a possible D gene (5 bases). The CDR3 nucleotides are TGTGCCAGCAGCCCCAACGGGGGGGGGAGGAGTTCACCCCTCCACTTT. It translates to CASSPNGGGRSSPLHF.